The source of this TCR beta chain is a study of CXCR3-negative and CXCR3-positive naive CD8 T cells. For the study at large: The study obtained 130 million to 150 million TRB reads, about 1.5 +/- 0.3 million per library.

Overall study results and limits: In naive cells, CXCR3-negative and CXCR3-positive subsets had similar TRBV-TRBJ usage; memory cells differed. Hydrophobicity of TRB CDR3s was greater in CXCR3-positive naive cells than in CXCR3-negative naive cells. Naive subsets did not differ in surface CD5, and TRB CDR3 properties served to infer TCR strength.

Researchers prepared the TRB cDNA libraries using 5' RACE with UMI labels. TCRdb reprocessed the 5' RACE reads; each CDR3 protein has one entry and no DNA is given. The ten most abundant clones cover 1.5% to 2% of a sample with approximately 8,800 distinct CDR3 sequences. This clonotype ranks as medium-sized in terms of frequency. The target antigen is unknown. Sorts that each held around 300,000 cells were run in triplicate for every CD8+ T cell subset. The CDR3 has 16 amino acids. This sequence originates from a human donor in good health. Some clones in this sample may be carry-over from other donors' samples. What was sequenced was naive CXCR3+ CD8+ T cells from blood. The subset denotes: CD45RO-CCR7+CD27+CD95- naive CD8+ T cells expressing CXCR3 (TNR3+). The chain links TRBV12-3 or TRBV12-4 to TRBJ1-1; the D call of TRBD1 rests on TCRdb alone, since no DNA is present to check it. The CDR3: CASSERAGAMNTEAFF.